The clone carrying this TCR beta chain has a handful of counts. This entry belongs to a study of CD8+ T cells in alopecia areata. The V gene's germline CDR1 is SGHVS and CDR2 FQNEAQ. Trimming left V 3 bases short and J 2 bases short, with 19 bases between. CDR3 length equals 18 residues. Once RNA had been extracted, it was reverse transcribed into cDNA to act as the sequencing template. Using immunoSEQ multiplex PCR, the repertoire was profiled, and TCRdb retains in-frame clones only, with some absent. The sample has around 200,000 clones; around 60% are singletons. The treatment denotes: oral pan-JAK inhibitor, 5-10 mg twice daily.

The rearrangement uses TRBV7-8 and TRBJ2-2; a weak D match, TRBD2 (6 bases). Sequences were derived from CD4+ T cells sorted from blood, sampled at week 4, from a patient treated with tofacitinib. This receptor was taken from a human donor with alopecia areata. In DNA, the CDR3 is TGTGCCAGCAGCTTCTCTCCCCGGAGTAGCGGCAACACCGGGGAGCTGTTTTTT. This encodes CASSFSPRSSGNTGELFF.